This TCR beta chain was retrieved from a study of cytomegalovirus exposure and HLA in healthy donors. The PCR ran on 60 Vbeta and 13 Jbeta primers. Repertoires were generated with immunoSEQ multiplex PCR, while TCRdb's copy carries only in-frame clones and drops some. Among some 170,000 clones, 70% to 75% were seen once, and the ten largest hold roughly 2.8%. Study observations and caveats: Follow-up analysis seemed to connect common viral pathogens with several of the most significant clusters identified. Most of the CMV-associated TCR beta chains (in a later analysis) appeared to be HLA-restricted. Earlier analysis looked at TCR beta V segments, and most were productive about 90% or about 30% of the time.

To note about this clone: Antigen: not known.

Trimming pared 3 bases from V and 14 bases from J, leaving 14 bases between. The CDR3 is 13 residues long. From germline, CDR1 is MGHDK and CDR2 SYGVNS. Each donor was healthy, and each was a bone marrow donor. Sequenced: PBMCs. The chain links TRBV25-1 to TRBJ1-6; no definite D call. The TCR was taken from a male donor in good health and CMV-seronegative. The CDR3 DNA follows: TGTGCCAGCAGTGACTCCGACCGGAGCACCCTCCACTTT. Amino acid sequence: CASSDSDRSTLHF.